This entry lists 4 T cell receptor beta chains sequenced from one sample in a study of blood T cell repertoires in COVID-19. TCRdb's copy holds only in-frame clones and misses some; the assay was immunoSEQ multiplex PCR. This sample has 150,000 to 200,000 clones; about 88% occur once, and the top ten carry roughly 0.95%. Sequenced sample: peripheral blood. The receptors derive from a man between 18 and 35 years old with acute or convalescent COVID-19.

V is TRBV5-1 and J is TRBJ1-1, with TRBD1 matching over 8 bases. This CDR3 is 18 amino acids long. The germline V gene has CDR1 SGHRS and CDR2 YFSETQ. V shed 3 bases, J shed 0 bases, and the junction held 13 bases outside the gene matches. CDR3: CASSSAQGARSMNTEAFF. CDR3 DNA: TGCGCCAGCAGCTCGGCCCAGGGGGCGCGGTCCATGAACACTGAAGCTTTCTTT.

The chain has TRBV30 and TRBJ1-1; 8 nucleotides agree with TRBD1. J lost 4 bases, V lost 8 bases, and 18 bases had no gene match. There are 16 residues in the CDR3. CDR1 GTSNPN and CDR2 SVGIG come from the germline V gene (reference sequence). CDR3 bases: TGTGCCCTCCAAGTAAAAGGCACAGGGGGTTCCACTGAAGCTTTCTTT. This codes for CALQVKGTGGSTEAFF.

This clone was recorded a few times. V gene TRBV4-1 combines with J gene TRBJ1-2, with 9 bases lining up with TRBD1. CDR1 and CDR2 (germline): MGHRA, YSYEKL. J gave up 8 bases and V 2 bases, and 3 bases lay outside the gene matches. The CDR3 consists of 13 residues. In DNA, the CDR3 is TGCGCCAGCAGCCAAATCACAGGGGGCGGCTACACCTTC. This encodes CASSQITGGGYTF.

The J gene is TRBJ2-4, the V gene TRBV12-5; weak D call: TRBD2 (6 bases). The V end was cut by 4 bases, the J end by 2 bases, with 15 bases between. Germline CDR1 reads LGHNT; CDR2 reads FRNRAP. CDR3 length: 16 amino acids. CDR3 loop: CASGSRDVSTKNIQYF. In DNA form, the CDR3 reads TGTGCTAGTGGTTCGCGGGACGTCTCAACCAAAAACATTCAGTACTTC.